The 13 T cell receptor beta chains presented below share a single source sample, sequenced in a study of molecular identifiers for immune sequencing clone quantification. TCRdb recomputed calls from the PCR reads with MiXCR, one row per CDR3 protein. The sample contains some 650,000 distinct CDR3 sequences, about 20% of which appear only once. The sequenced sample was naive CD8+ T cells from blood, with Jurkat cell RNA spiked in. Subset noted: FACS-sorted CD8+CD4-CCR7+CD45RA+ naive T cells. Every receptor here comes from a human donor in good health. Some libraries in this study had Jurkat cell RNA spiked in.

Many counts were recorded for this clonotype. The V call is TRBV12-3 or TRBV12-4, the J call TRBJ2-4; the D call may be TRBD1 or TRBD2 (5 bases each). The CDR3 sequence is 16 residues long. Trimming removed 5 bases from V and 0 bases from J, with 14 bases in between. Here the CDR3 reads CASSNLAGLAKNIQYF. The CDR3 DNA reads as TGTGCCAGCAGTAACCTAGCAGGGCTAGCCAAAAACATTCAGTACTTC.

On this clonotype itself: Since a much larger clone is just one base distant, this may be a read error. The V gene is TRBV4-2, the J gene TRBJ1-1; D unclear. This CDR3 comprises 13 residues. CDR1 and CDR2 from the germline V gene are LGHNA and YNFKEQ. The CDR3 spells CASSQRKNTGAFF. The CDR3 coding sequence is TGTGCCAGCAGCCAACGCAAGAACACTGGAGCTTTCTTT.

The gene calls are TRBV28 and TRBJ2-7; no reliable D call. The germline gives CDR1 MDHEN, CDR2 SYDVKM. The V end was cut by 6 bases, the J end by 3 bases, with 18 bases between. The length of the CDR3 is 15 residues. The CDR3 bases are TGTGCCAGCAGAATGGCATGGGATCTCCTCTACGAGCAGTACTTC. Translation gives CASRMAWDLLYEQYF.

As concerns this clonotype: A read error may explain this, as a much larger clone is one base away. This rearrangement joins TRBV12-3 or TRBV12-4 to TRBJ2-5, with D possibly being TRBD1 (6 bases). The ends were cut back, 8 bases at V and 5 bases at J, with 15 bases in the middle. The CDR3 contains 13 residues. Here the CDR3 DNA reads TGTGCCAGCGGTACCCACAGGGAGGAGACCCAGTACTTC. This encodes CASGTHREETQYF.

In this sample, this clonotype turned up many times. The chain employs TRBV28 and TRBJ2-2; D may be TRBD1 or TRBD2 (5 bases each). This CDR3 contains 14 residues. Trimming left V 6 bases short and J 4 bases short, with 12 bases between. The germline V gene has CDR1 MDHEN and CDR2 SYDVKM. The CDR3 nucleotides are TGTGCCAGCAGAACTGGGACGGCCACCGGGGAGCTGTTTTTT. As protein: CASRTGTATGELFF.

This clonotype was observed many times. The chain uses TRBV3-1 and TRBJ1-1; perhaps TRBD1 as D (6 bases). The ends were cut back, 5 bases at V and 11 bases at J, with 15 bases in the middle. The germline V gene has CDR1 LGHDT and CDR2 YNNKEL (reference sequence). The CDR3 extends over 12 amino acids. CDR3 protein: CASSYGTSRAFF. The CDR3 bases are TGTGCCAGCAGCTATGGGACAAGCAGGGCTTTCTTT.

This clonotype was counted between two and nine times. The V gene is TRBV5-1, the J gene TRBJ2-7; D is possibly TRBD2 (5 bases). The germline CDR1 and CDR2 sequences are SGHRS and YFSETQ. V lost 1 base and J lost 1, with 15 bases in between. The CDR3 contains 16 residues. The CDR3 nucleotides read TGCGCCAGCAGCTTGAATCTAGTGGAGGTGTCCTACGAGCAGTACTTC. Residues: CASSLNLVEVSYEQYF.

This clonotype has ten or more counts. The V gene is TRBV5-6, the J gene TRBJ2-4; a weak D match, TRBD1 (5 bases). The V gene lost 3 bases and the J gene lost 14 bases, with 27 bases spanning the gap. The CDR3 extends over 16 amino acids. Germline V lookup: CDR1 SGHDT, CDR2 YYEEEE. CDR3 region: CASSSPGSDMAFGEYF. CDR3 DNA: TGTGCCAGCAGCTCACCAGGGTCGGACATGGCTTTTGGAGAGTACTTC.

As for this clonotype: Possible read error: a much larger clone is one base away. This chain connects TRBV28 to TRBJ2-1, with D maybe TRBD1 (5 bases). Germline values: CDR1 MDHEN, CDR2 SYDVKM. V lost 4 bases, J lost 8 bases, and 21 bases lay in between. The CDR3 length is 16 residues. The CDR3 loop is CASSSHQLVQGYEQFF. Here the CDR3 DNA reads TGTGCCAGCAGTTCACACCAATTGGTGCAGGGCTATGAGCAGTTCTTC.

This clonotype was detected ten times or more. The chain combines TRBV12-3 or TRBV12-4 with TRBJ2-2, with D perhaps matching TRBD1 (5 bases). The V gene lost 5 bases and the J gene lost 5 bases, with 21 bases spanning the gap. The CDR3 consists of 17 residues. The CDR3 nucleotides read TGTGCCAGCAGTCTTCGATCGACACCAGGGTATACCGGGGAGCTGTTTTTT. It translates to CASSLRSTPGYTGELFF.

This clonotype appeared many times. This rearrangement joins TRBV28 to TRBJ2-3; no firm D call. Trimming removed 6 bases from V and 2 bases from J, with 12 bases in between. The CDR3 spans 14 residues. Germline values: CDR1 MDHEN, CDR2 SYDVKM. The CDR3 region is CASSQDGYTDTQYF. CDR3 DNA sequence: TGTGCCAGCAGCCAGGACGGATACACAGATACGCAGTATTTT. Looking up the rest from reference TRBV28 and TRBJ2-3 gives the full variable domain: DVKVTQSSRYLVKRTGEKVFLECVQDMDHENMFWYRQDPGLGLRLIYFSYDVKMKEKGDIPEGYSVSREKKERFSLILESASTNQTSMYLCASSQDGYTDTQYFGPGTRLTVL.

This clonotype was observed a handful of times. CDR3 region: CSVMGGFRSAGNELLYNEQFF. The CDR3 region has the DNA TGCAGCGTAATGGGGGGTTTCCGATCTGCGGGAAACGAACTCCTATACAATGAGCAGTTCTTC. This chain links TRBV29-1 with TRBJ2-1; TRBD2 might be the D (6 bases). Per the germline V gene, CDR1 is SQVTM and CDR2 is ANQGSEA. Trimming took 6 bases from V and 4 from J, leaving 37 bases between them. CDR3 length: 21 amino acids.

Points on this clonotype: Since a much larger clone is just one base distant, this may be a read error. The J gene is TRBJ1-1, the V gene TRBV6-6; D is unresolved. The CDR3 is made up of 14 amino acids. Per the germline V gene, CDR1 is MNHNY and CDR2 is SVGAGI (reference sequence). CDR3 in amino acids: CASSQTVTNTGAFF. CDR3 bases: TGTGCCAGCAGTCAGACGGTAACGAACACTGGAGCTTTCTTT.